One TCR beta chain is described in this entry. Its antigen is unknown. The V gene end was trimmed by 6 bases and the J gene end by 0 bases; junction bases not matched to a gene: 10. CDR3 size: 15 residues. In germline, CDR1 is SQVTM, CDR2 ANQGSEA. The entry originates in a study of T cell repertoires in cytomegalovirus infection. Background on the study: An indication of both CMV infection and matching HLA type came from public TCR beta signatures. Study-level findings and limits: Summed public TCR beta family frequency identified CMV carriers bearing the relevant HLA. In two of eight donors, the top clonotype was HLA-C-restricted CMV-specific.

One entry per CDR3 protein, called by TCRdb with MiXCR from the reads. The sample carries some 180,000 distinct CDR3 sequences, about a sixth recorded once. The sample taken for sequencing was CD8+ T cells from PBMCs. This TCR derives from a human donor in good health (CMV status not recorded). Some clones in this sample may be carry-over from other donors' samples. This rearrangement joins TRBV29-1 to TRBJ2-7, with 8 bases lining up with TRBD2. CDR3 amino acids: CSVQQGGGSSYEQYF. CDR3 in DNA: TGCAGCGTCCAGCAGGGCGGGGGGAGCTCCTACGAGCAGTACTTC.